A selection of T cell receptor beta chains follows, all from one sample in a study of molecular identifiers for immune sequencing clone quantification. TCRdb reprocessed the PCR reads via MiXCR and lists one record per CDR3 protein. The top ten hold 0.7% to 0.9% of the sample, which has about half a million distinct CDR3 sequences, 25% seen once. The sample was naive CD8+ T cells from blood, with Jurkat cell RNA spiked in. These receptors were taken from a human donor in good health. Some libraries in this study had Jurkat cell RNA spiked in. Each CDR3 is given with its conserved first and last residue. The D gene is left open where the match is weak. Size tells how often a clone was seen (once, few, many) or the class of an expanded clone, and some rows leave it out.

v_gene	d_gene	abundance	j_gene	CDR3aa	CDR3nt
TRBV10-1	.	few	TRBJ2-3	CASSADPGKSTDTQYF	TGCGCCAGCAGTGCTGACCCCGGTAAAAGCACAGATACGCAGTATTTT
TRBV3-1	TRBD2	.	TRBJ2-3	CASRPGLGADPPYF	TGTGCCAGCCGCCCGGGACTAGGCGCCGATCCGCCGTATTTT
TRBV4-1	TRBD1	few	TRBJ2-7	CASSQKGGQGVSYEQYF	TGCGCCAGCAGCCAAAAAGGGGGACAGGGGGTCTCCTACGAGCAGTACTTC
TRBV19	.	few	TRBJ2-1	CASSISDSRYNEQFF	TGTGCCAGTAGTATTAGCGACAGCAGATACAATGAGCAGTTCTTC
TRBV6-2/TRBV6-3	TRBD1	few	TRBJ2-7	CASDRGAYYEQYF	TGTGCCAGCGACAGGGGGGCTTACTACGAGCAGTACTTC
TRBV28	.	.	TRBJ2-7	CASSYADSYEQYF	TGTGCCAGCAGTTATGCAGATTCCTACGAGCAGTACTTC
TRBV10-3	.	.	TRBJ1-1	CAIRPPGRPEAFF	TGTGCCATCAGACCCCCGGGACGCCCTGAAGCTTTCTTT
TRBV30	.	.	TRBJ2-7	CAWSGSSYGQYF	TGTGCCTGGAGTGGGAGCTCCTACGGGCAGTACTTC
TRBV20-1	.	.	TRBJ2-1	CSARDLRLERYNEQFF	TGCAGTGCTAGAGATCTCCGACTAGAGAGATACAATGAGCAGTTCTTC
TRBV7-6	.	many	TRBJ1-6	CASSREPQPLSPLHF	TGTGCCAGCAGCCGGGAGCCACAACCCCTTTCACCCCTCCACTTT